A single sample gave rise to the 10 T cell receptor beta chains below, sequenced in a study of blood T cell repertoires in COVID-19. Only in-frame clones appear in the TCRdb table, and some are missing; sequencing was by immunoSEQ multiplex PCR. The data contain fewer than 400,000 clones, approximately 88% of them singletons. The sequencing input was PBMCs or T cells enriched from blood (not recorded which). The receptors were sampled from a man younger than 45 who had recovered from COVID-19.

This chain connects TRBV11-2 to TRBJ1-2; TRBD1 matches 10 bases. CDR1 SGHAT and CDR2 FQNNGV come from the germline V gene. This CDR3 has 13 residues. Germline trimming cut 5 bases from V and 7 bases from J; bases unmatched to any gene: 4. The CDR3, as DNA: TGTGCCAGCAGCCGAGACAGGGGGCTTGGCTACACCTTC. It translates to CASSRDRGLGYTF.

This chain uses TRBV5-6 with TRBJ1-5; D not resolved. The germline V gene has CDR1 SGHDT and CDR2 YYEEEE. The V and J ends lost 1 base and 9 bases respectively, with 17 bases between them. This CDR3 contains 15 residues. CDR3 amino acids: CASSLYGLGRRPQHF. In DNA form, the CDR3 reads TGTGCCAGCAGCTTGTATGGTCTGGGGAGGAGGCCCCAGCATTTT.

V gene TRBV3-1 (or the pseudogene TRBV3-2) combines with J gene TRBJ2-7; D might be TRBD2 (7 bases). Germline V gene lookup returns CDR1 LGHDT and CDR2 YNNKEL (reference sequence). V was shortened by 1 base and J by 0 bases, with 16 bases between the two germline ends. The CDR3 has 17 amino acids. CDR3 region: CASSQGGRGRSSYEQYF. The CDR3 DNA sequence: TGTGCCAGCAGCCAAGGTGGGCGGGGGCGAAGCTCCTACGAGCAGTACTTC.

This sequence joins TRBV5-1 and TRBJ2-7; TRBD1 is a possible D gene (6 bases). The CDR3 has 14 amino acids. Germline CDR1 and CDR2: SGHRS and YFSETQ. With 1 base removed from V and 1 base from J, the gap between germline ends came to 9 bases. CDR3 region: CASSLRGGSYEQYF. The CDR3 coding sequence is TGCGCCAGCAGCTTGCGAGGGGGTTCCTACGAGCAGTACTTC.

This chain joins TRBV5-1 and TRBJ2-1, with 9 bases aligning to TRBD1. The V and J ends lost 4 bases and 5 bases, in that order; junction bases with no gene match: 7. This CDR3 has 15 amino acids. CDR1 and CDR2 from the germline V gene are SGHRS and YFSETQ. The CDR3 region has the DNA TGCGCCAGCAGCAGCGGACAGGGGCCTCACAATGAGCAGTTCTTC. As protein: CASSSGQGPHNEQFF.

The DNA of the CDR3 is TGTGCCAGCAGCCAAAAGGGTGACAGGGAAGGTGGCGAGCAGTACTTC. Its translation is CASSQKGDREGGEQYF. The V call is TRBV7-9, the J call TRBJ2-7, with 7 bases aligning to TRBD1. J lost 6 bases, V lost 5 bases, and 16 bases had no gene match. Germline loops: CDR1 SEHNR, CDR2 FQNEAQ (reference sequence). CDR3 length: 16 amino acids. The whole variable domain, filled in from reference TRBV7-9 and TRBJ2-7, reads DTGVSQNPRHKITKRGQNVTFRCDPISEHNRLYWYRQTLGQGPEFLTYFQNEAQLEKSRLLSDRFSAERPKGSFSTLEIQRTEQGDSAMYLCASSQKGDREGGEQYFGPGTRLTVT.

The rearrangement uses TRBV18 and TRBJ1-2; 7 bases fit TRBD1. The CDR3 contains 13 residues. V lost 3 bases and J lost 2; bases outside the gene matches: 0. Looked up from germline, CDR1 is KGHSH and CDR2 is LQKENI. The CDR3 DNA is TGTGCCAGCTCACCGGGACAGAACTATGGCTACACCTTC. This codes for CASSPGQNYGYTF. The full variable domain, its missing parts supplied by reference TRBV18 and TRBJ1-2, is NAGVMQNPRHLVRRRGQEARLRCSPMKGHSHVYWYRQLPEEGLKFMVYLQKENIIDESGMPKERFSAEFPKEGPSILRIQQVVRGDSAAYFCASSPGQNYGYTFGSGTRLTVV.

The gene calls are TRBV7-6 and TRBJ2-5, with D possibly matching TRBD1 (6 bases). V lost 5 bases and J 3 bases, leaving 19 bases between the germline ends. Germline loops: CDR1 SGHVS, CDR2 FNYEAQ. This CDR3 has 16 residues. CDR3 residues: CASSGGLGGLKETQYF. The CDR3 DNA reads TGTGCCAGCAGCGGGGGCCTTGGGGGATTGAAAGAGACCCAGTACTTC.

This chain links TRBV2 with TRBJ1-1; no firm D call. Trimming stripped 0 bases from V and 6 bases from J, with 11 bases between. The CDR3 is made up of 14 amino acids. In germline, CDR1 is SNHLY, CDR2 FYNNEI. This CDR3 is CASSEAYPGAEAFF. The CDR3 coding sequence is TGTGCCAGCAGTGAAGCTTACCCGGGAGCTGAAGCTTTCTTT.

The J gene is TRBJ2-7, the V gene TRBV2; 9 bases are shared with TRBD1. The CDR3 has 18 residues. Germline V gene data show CDR1 as SNHLY and CDR2 as FYNNEI. The V segment lost 1 base and the J segment 2 bases; nucleotides outside the gene matches: 12. CDR3 sequence (DNA): TGTGCCAGCAGTGAAGTTGGGCTCGGGACAGGGAGTCCCTACGAGCAGTACTTC. Its protein is CASSEVGLGTGSPYEQYF.